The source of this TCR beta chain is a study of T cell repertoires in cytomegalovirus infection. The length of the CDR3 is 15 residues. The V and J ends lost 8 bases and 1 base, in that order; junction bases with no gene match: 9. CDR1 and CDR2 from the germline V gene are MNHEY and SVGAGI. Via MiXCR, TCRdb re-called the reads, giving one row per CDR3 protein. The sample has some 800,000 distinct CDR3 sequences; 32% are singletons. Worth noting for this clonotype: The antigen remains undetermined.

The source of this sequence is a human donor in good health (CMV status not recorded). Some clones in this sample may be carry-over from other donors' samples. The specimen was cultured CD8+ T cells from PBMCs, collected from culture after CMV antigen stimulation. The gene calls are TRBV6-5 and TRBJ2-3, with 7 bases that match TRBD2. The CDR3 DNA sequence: TGTGCCAGCTCCCACTACAGCGGGGGCACAGATACGCAGTATTTT. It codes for CASSHYSGGTDTQYF.